This passage covers 19 T cell receptor beta chains from one sample sequenced in a study of response to subunit inactivated influenza vaccine. MiXCR, run by TCRdb on the RT-PCR reads, gives a single entry per CDR3 protein. Of 560,000 or so distinct CDR3 sequences in the sample, less than 8% are singletons; the top ten hold 10% to 15%. Source: PBMCs from blood, taken roughly 24 months after vaccination. The origin of the receptors is a man aged 50-75 years who received an inactivated influenza vaccine.

This rearrangement joins TRBV5-6 to TRBJ2-1, with D unclear. CDR3 length: 14 residues. V was trimmed by 4 bases and J by 0 bases, leaving 8 bases between them. Germline loops: CDR1 SGHDT, CDR2 YYEEEE. The CDR3 nucleotides read TGTGCCAGCAGCCAACCCAGCTCCTACAATGAGCAGTTCTTC. Translation gives CASSQPSSYNEQFF.

The chain is built from TRBV7-3 and TRBJ2-3, with TRBD2 matching 7 bases. The J segment lost 4 bases and the V segment lost 4 bases, leaving 5 bases of the junction unmatched. The CDR3 is 14 amino acids. CDR1 SGHTA and CDR2 FQGTGA come from the germline V gene. In nucleotides, the CDR3 is TGTGCCAGCAGCTCTAGCGGTCCCGCAGATACGCAGTATTTT. This encodes CASSSSGPADTQYF.

A few counts support this clonotype. The V and J genes are TRBV4-3 and TRBJ1-4, with D hard to call. CDR1 LGHNA and CDR2 YSLEER come from the germline V gene. With 0 bases removed from V and 2 bases from J, the gap between germline ends came to 7 bases. This CDR3 contains 15 residues. The DNA for the CDR3 is TGCGCCAGCAGCCAAGACAGGTCGACTAATGAAAAACTGTTTTTT. Protein product: CASSQDRSTNEKLFF.

This clonotype turned up a few times. This chain uses TRBV4-3 with TRBJ1-2; D possibly corresponds to TRBD1 (6 bases). With 1 base removed from V and 6 bases from J, the gap between germline ends came to 15 bases. Per the germline V gene, CDR1 is LGHNA and CDR2 is YSLEER. The CDR3 has 15 residues. CDR3 protein: CASSQVGWTDHGYTF. CDR3 in DNA: TGCGCCAGCAGCCAAGTGGGGTGGACAGATCATGGCTACACCTTC.

There are a few counts of this clonotype. The CDR3 here is CASSFNSPLHF. As DNA, the CDR3 is TGTGCCAGCAGTTTTAATTCACCCCTCCACTTT. The chain couples TRBV12-3 or TRBV12-4 to TRBJ1-6; D is undetermined. The V gene lost 3 bases and the J gene lost 6 bases, with 0 bases spanning the gap. The CDR3 contains 11 residues.

This sequence joins TRBV29-1 and TRBJ2-7; 12 nucleotides match TRBD2. The CDR3 sequence is 17 residues long. Trimming at V came to 4 bases and at J to 0 bases, leaving 10 bases not matched to a gene. Germline-derived CDR1 and CDR2 are SQVTM and ANQGSEA. The CDR3 sequence: CSVAGPQTSGGSYEQYF. As DNA, the CDR3 is TGCAGCGTTGCCGGACCGCAGACTAGCGGGGGCTCCTACGAGCAGTACTTC.

There are many counts of this clonotype. V gene TRBV4-2 combines with J gene TRBJ2-1, with 10 bases that match TRBD2. CDR1 is LGHNA and CDR2 is YNFKEQ in the germline V gene. This CDR3 comprises 16 residues. Trimming at V came to 4 bases and at J to 7 bases, leaving 10 bases not matched to a gene. CDR3: CASSRRAGGPGNEQFF. The CDR3 DNA is TGTGCCAGCAGCCGAAGAGCGGGAGGGCCGGGAAATGAGCAGTTCTTC.

This clonotype appeared a few times. V is TRBV20-1 and J is TRBJ2-7, with TRBD2 matching 8 bases. The CDR3 totals 14 residues. V was clipped by 5 bases and J by 3 bases; unmatched bases: 9. The germline CDR1 and CDR2 sequences are DFQATT and SNEGSKA (reference sequence). CDR3 coding DNA: TGCAGTGCTGTTCCCGGGAGGGCCATCTACGAGCAGTACTTC. Its protein is CSAVPGRAIYEQYF.

This clonotype was seen ten or more times. This chain's CDR3 is CSARGAGKGIGSQPQHF. The CDR3 DNA reads as TGCAGTGCTAGAGGCGCAGGGAAGGGGATTGGAAGTCAGCCCCAGCATTTT. The chain recombines TRBV20-1 with TRBJ1-5; weak D call: TRBD1 (5 bases). Trimming removed 1 base at V and 6 bases at J, with 22 bases between. The CDR3 covers 17 residues. The germline V gene has CDR1 DFQATT and CDR2 SNEGSKA (reference sequence).

This clonotype was detected a few times. This chain links TRBV28 with TRBJ1-2; a possible D gene is TRBD1 (5 bases). The V and J ends lost 6 bases and 2 bases respectively, with 10 bases between them. This CDR3 has 13 amino acids. The V gene's germline CDR1 is MDHEN and CDR2 SYDVKM. This chain's CDR3 is CASSPNRNYGYTF. The CDR3 nucleotides read TGTGCCAGCAGCCCAAACAGGAACTATGGCTACACCTTC.

The rearrangement links TRBV6-6 to TRBJ2-7; D is unclear. There are 12 residues in the CDR3. V was trimmed by 5 bases and J by 3 bases, leaving 8 bases between them. Germline V gene lookup returns CDR1 MNHNY and CDR2 SVGAGI (reference sequence). The CDR3 is CASSPRNYEQYF. DNA for the CDR3: TGTGCCAGCAGTCCTAGGAACTACGAGCAGTACTTC.

V is TRBV4-1 and J is TRBJ2-1; 7 bases agree with TRBD1. V lost 4 bases to trimming and J lost 6 bases; unmatched junction nucleotides: 12. CDR3 size: 16 residues. From germline, CDR1 is MGHRA and CDR2 YSYEKL. CDR3 sequence (DNA): TGCGCCAGCAGCCCGGTGGGACAGAGAATCTCCAATGAGCAGTTCTTC. This sequence encodes CASSPVGQRISNEQFF.

The chain has TRBV12-3 or TRBV12-4 and TRBJ1-2, with a possible D match to TRBD1 (5 bases). The CDR3 sequence is 15 residues long. The V end was cut by 7 bases, the J end by 6 bases, with 21 bases between. The CDR3 nucleotides read TGTGCCAGCATCCTAGGGGTCCAAAGGGCGAATGGCTACACCTTC. Translated, it gives CASILGVQRANGYTF.

The chain uses TRBV4-3 and TRBJ1-2; tentatively, D is TRBD1 (5 bases). The germline gives CDR1 LGHNA, CDR2 YSLEER. The CDR3 sequence is 14 residues long. V was pared by 2 bases and J by 8 bases, with 15 bases between. The CDR3 sequence is CASSQFIGGLGYTF. The CDR3 nucleotides read TGCGCCAGCAGCCAATTTATCGGGGGTTTAGGCTACACCTTC.

This clonotype occurred a few times. The gene calls are TRBV7-9 and TRBJ2-1; possibly TRBD1 for D (6 bases). The germline V gene encodes CDR1 SEHNR and CDR2 FQNEAQ (reference sequence). This CDR3 comprises 16 residues. The V and J ends lost 0 bases and 7 bases respectively, with 16 bases between them. CDR3 sequence reads: CASSLAVGGRTNEQFF. Here the CDR3 DNA reads TGTGCCAGCAGCTTAGCGGTTGGGGGCCGCACGAATGAGCAGTTCTTC.

The genes are TRBV20-1 and TRBJ1-5, with TRBD1 matching 7 bases. The CDR3 extends over 15 amino acids. CDR1 is DFQATT and CDR2 is SNEGSKA in the germline V gene (reference sequence). The junction had 5 bases not matched to a gene; V was cut back by 3 bases and J by 0 bases. CDR3 sequence: CSASGQAYSNQPQHF. Here the CDR3 DNA reads TGCAGTGCTAGCGGACAGGCGTATAGCAATCAGCCCCAGCATTTT.

This rearrangement joins TRBV29-1 to TRBJ2-5; 8 bases line up with TRBD1. The CDR3 is made up of 14 amino acids. Germline assignment: CDR1 SQVTM and CDR2 ANQGSEA. V was clipped by 3 bases and J by 2 bases; unmatched bases: 5. CDR3 bases: TGCAGCGTTGATCGACAGGGGCCACAAGAGACCCAGTACTTC. This encodes CSVDRQGPQETQYF.

The chain is built from TRBV7-2 and TRBJ2-5; maybe TRBD1 (6 bases). Germline V gene lookup returns CDR1 SGHTA and CDR2 FQGNSA. V was clipped by 1 base and J by 5 bases, with 8 bases between them. The CDR3 is made up of 13 amino acids. The CDR3 sequence: CASSLDREETQYF. The CDR3 bases are TGTGCCAGCAGCTTAGACAGGGAGGAGACCCAGTACTTC.

CDR3 loop: CSARFKGQGPYEQYF. As DNA, the CDR3 is TGCAGTGCTAGGTTTAAAGGGCAGGGACCCTACGAGCAGTACTTC. The chain recombines TRBV20-1 with TRBJ2-7; D assignment may be TRBD1 or TRBD2 (5 bases each). Germline assignment: CDR1 DFQATT and CDR2 SNEGSKA (reference sequence). The CDR3 runs 15 residues. V dropped 3 bases and J dropped 2 bases, with 17 bases sitting between them.